Sequencing of this TCR delta chain was carried out in a study of γδ T cells in repeated Plasmodium falciparum infection. Study information: Four controlled malaria infections with P. falciparum NF54 spanned about 640 days.

Remarks on this clone: A far larger clone differs by one base, so this is likely a read error. Other nucleotide sequences in the sample specify the same CDR3.

Bulk repertoires came from Vgamma9/Vdelta2+ or Vdelta2-negative gammadelta T cells flow-sorted from PBMC. TCRdb called clones anew from the multiplex PCR reads with CATT. This sample yields around 57,000 delta-chain clones, of which 1.7% are seen a single time; 15% belongs to the top ten. V was clipped by 6 bases and J by 2 bases; unmatched bases: 21. The CDR3 covers 21 residues. In germline, CDR1 is TSWWSYY, CDR2 QGS. Sample: gamma-delta T cells from blood. This chain connects TRDV1 to TRDJ1; TRDD3 agrees at 13 bases. As TCRdb names no J gene, one was assigned here on the basis of a DNA match to germline. This clonotype was obtained from a pool of human donors (malaria-infected and uninfected, not separated). The chain's CDR3 is CALGKRSNWGIRGGYTDKLIF. CDR3 DNA sequence: TGTGCTCTTGGCAAACGGTCCAACTGGGGGATACGAGGGGGGTATACCGATAAACTCATCTTT.